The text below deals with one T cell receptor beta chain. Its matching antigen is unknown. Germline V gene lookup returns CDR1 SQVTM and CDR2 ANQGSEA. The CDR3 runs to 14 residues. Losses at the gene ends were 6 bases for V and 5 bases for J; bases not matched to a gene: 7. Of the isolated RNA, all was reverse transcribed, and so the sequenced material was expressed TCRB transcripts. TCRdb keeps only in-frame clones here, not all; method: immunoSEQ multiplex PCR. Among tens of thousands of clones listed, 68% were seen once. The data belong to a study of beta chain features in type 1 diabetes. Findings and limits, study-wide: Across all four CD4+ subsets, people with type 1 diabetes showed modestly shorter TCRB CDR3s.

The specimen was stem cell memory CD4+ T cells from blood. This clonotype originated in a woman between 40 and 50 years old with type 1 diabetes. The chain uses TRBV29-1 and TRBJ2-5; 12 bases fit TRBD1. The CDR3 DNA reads TGCAGCGTCTGGGGACAGGGGGCAGGGGAGACCCAGTACTTC. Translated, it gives CSVWGQGAGETQYF. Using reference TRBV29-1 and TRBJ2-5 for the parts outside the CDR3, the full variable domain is SAVISQKPSRDICQRGTSLTIQCQVDSQVTMMFWYRQQPGQSLTLIATANQGSEATYESGFVIDKFPISRPNLTFSTLTVSNMSPEDSSIYLCSVWGQGAGETQYFGPGTRLLVL.